The 3 T cell receptor beta chains presented below share a single source sample, sequenced in a study of post-analysis software for immune sequencing data. Study-wide results and caveats: The five TRBV segments detected at higher frequency in patients than in controls included TRBV5-6, TRBV5-1 and TRBV20-1.

Unique molecular identifiers featured in each of the TCR beta cDNA libraries. TCRdb called the PCR reads again in MiXCR, with one record for every CDR3 protein. The repertoire holds more than 350,000 distinct CDR3 sequences, less than 40% seen once, with about 7.6% in the top ten. The antigens of these receptors remain unknown. The sample consisted of blood. The origin of the receptors is a girl aged 2-10 years with multiple sclerosis.

This rearrangement joins TRBV12-3 or TRBV12-4 to TRBJ1-5; 8 bases agree with TRBD1. The J segment lost 6 bases and the V segment lost 6 bases, leaving 10 bases of the junction unmatched. The CDR3 is 15 residues long. In nucleotides, the CDR3 is TGTGCCAGCAGGGGGACAGGCGAGACCTTTCAGCCCCAGCATTTT. Translated, it gives CASRGTGETFQPQHF.

Here the CDR3 reads CASSGSGRGDTQYF. CDR3 sequence (DNA): TGCGCCAGCAGTGGTTCGGGGCGGGGAGATACGCAGTATTTT. This chain links TRBV10-2 with TRBJ2-3; the D gene is possibly TRBD2 (6 bases). Germline V gene sequence: CDR1 WSHSY, CDR2 SAAADI. Between the trimmed V and J ends, which lost 4 bases and 5 bases, there was a span of 13 bases. The CDR3 spans 14 residues.

The chain links TRBV20-1 to TRBJ2-1; D is unresolved. V gave up 1 base and J gave up 8 bases, with 18 bases separating them. Per the germline V gene, CDR1 is DFQATT and CDR2 is SNEGSKA (reference sequence). The CDR3 has 15 amino acids. CDR3 in DNA: TGCAGTGCTAGAGGGTTACGCCCAGCAATGGATGAGCAGTTCTTC. This sequence encodes CSARGLRPAMDEQFF.